The following is a TCR beta chain sequence with its context. What this receptor recognizes is not known. No base quality values were provided; no much bigger clone lies one nucleotide off. Separate from the approximately 670-subject first cohort, the validation cohort of 90 to 150 subjects was the group to which the donors belonged. Libraries were made using the immunoSEQ multiplex PCR assay. Under the source paper's analysis protocol: A statistical classification framework was built for diagnosing cytomegalovirus status from the catalog of TCR beta chain sequences. TCRdb limited this immuneACCESS table to in-frame rearrangements with V and J called. A share of clones is missing; checked studies link under half to unresolved V genes, and the rest is unexplained. V and J calls and clone size are copied from that table; D and trimming were computed from the DNA. Present in this sample are more than 70,000 clones, about 96% of which were seen just once. About 1.6% of the sample is held by the ten biggest clonotypes.

This specimen belongs to a study of cytomegalovirus exposure and HLA in healthy donors (dated by TCRdb to about 2017). With regard to the full study: A later analysis indicated that the 120 or so validation repertoires were generated on the platform also employed for the 600 to 750 repertoires of the first cohort. High-throughput TCR immunosequencing, statistical association of individual TCRs with disease status, and machine learning were combined to predict cytomegalovirus infection status. A separate validation cohort of roughly 120 different subjects was used in addition to the approximately 670-subject first cohort. The aim of the study was to test whether cataloging public T cell receptors could identify signatures of past pathogen exposure. Results the study describes overall, beyond this receptor: In both the original and validation cohorts, the classifier was reported to diagnose cytomegalovirus status with high specificity and sensitivity. A later analysis found that TCRs clustered in the first cohort also tended to co-occur in the 120 or so validation repertoires, with 94% of cluster scores above 0. The validation cohort had no HLA typing available for a later analysis, so co-occurrence within that cohort was assessed over all 130 or so repertoires. While some public TCRs were present in many individuals, most TCR sequences turned up only very rarely across donors. In vitro tests confirmed that a few of the cytomegalovirus-associated TCR beta chains recognize cytomegalovirus antigens. The authors suggested that the approach could potentially be extended to other disease states and immunological phenotypes. The study listed 150 to 200 TCR beta chains as associated with cytomegalovirus.

The CDR3 has 15 amino acids, counting the end cysteine and phenylalanine. The sequence is cut down to CDR3 DNA, 45 bases in frame from base 1. Trimming leaves V shorter by 4 bases and J shorter by 3 bases, with the junction holding 6 bases beyond the gene matches. CDR1 and CDR2, looked up from the germline V gene, are SGHRS and YFSETQ. The rearrangement combines TRBV5-1 with TRBJ1-1; 10 junctional bases match TRBD1. Sequences were obtained from PBMCs. The TCR originated in a young man in good health and CMV-seropositive. The DNA sequence is given as TGCGCCAGCAGCGGAACCGGGACAGGGGACACTGAAGCTTTCTTT. Its protein product is CASSGTGTGDTEAFF. The full variable domain, completed from the reference TRBV5-1 and TRBJ1-1 proteins outside the CDR3, reads KAGVTQTPRYLIKTRGQQVTLSCSPISGHRSVSWYQQTPGQGLQFLFEYFSETQRNKGNFPGRFSGRQFSNSRSEMNVSTLELGDSALYLCASSGTGTGDTEAFFGQGTRLTVV.